The 14 T cell receptor beta chains listed next were all sequenced from one sample in a study of cytomegalovirus exposure and HLA in healthy donors. Repertoires were generated with immunoSEQ multiplex PCR, while TCRdb's copy carries only in-frame clones and drops some. The top ten clones hold less than 4% of a sample with approximately 80,000 clones, more than 85% of them seen once. Specimen: PBMCs. These receptors were obtained from a woman younger than 45 in good health and CMV-seronegative.

This sequence joins TRBV4-2 and TRBJ2-6; possibly TRBD1 for D (7 bases). V lost 1 base, J lost 0 bases, and 25 bases lay in between. CDR3 size: 22 residues. Germline lookup yields CDR1 LGHNA and CDR2 YNFKEQ. The CDR3 sequence is CASSQGSPGDRDKFSGANVLTF. The CDR3 DNA follows: TGTGCCAGCAGCCAAGGCTCACCGGGGGACAGAGACAAATTCTCTGGGGCCAACGTCCTGACTTTC.

Only a few counts were recorded for this clone. V gene TRBV2 combines with J gene TRBJ2-7; 7 bases map to TRBD1. The V and J ends lost 3 bases and 2 bases, in that order; junction bases with no gene match: 4. The CDR3 loop spans 14 amino acids. Germline V gene lookup returns CDR1 SNHLY and CDR2 FYNNEI. DNA for the CDR3: TGTGCCAGCAGTGATGAGGGGGCAGCCTACGAGCAGTACTTC. This sequence encodes CASSDEGAAYEQYF.

The chain uses TRBV28 and TRBJ2-3, with D possibly being TRBD2 (6 bases). V lost 8 bases to trimming and J lost 4 bases, with 13 bases between them. This CDR3 is 13 amino acids long. The germline gives CDR1 MDHEN, CDR2 SYDVKM. CDR3 DNA sequence: TGTGCCAGCTCTCAACTAGCCCCAGATACGCAGTATTTT. Protein: CASSQLAPDTQYF.

The table lists this clone with a count of one. The genes are TRBV5-4 and TRBJ1-3, with D possibly TRBD1 on 6 matching bases. This CDR3 is 14 amino acids long. The V gene lost 2 bases and the J gene lost 4 bases, with 10 bases spanning the gap. Looked up from germline, CDR1 is SGHNT and CDR2 is YYREEE (reference sequence). CDR3 protein: CASSFGGAGNTIYF. DNA for the CDR3: TGTGCCAGCAGCTTTGGGGGCGCGGGAAACACCATATATTTT.

The V gene is TRBV27, the J gene TRBJ1-2; D is unresolved. V lost 4 bases and J lost 5, with 14 bases in between. Germline V gene sequence: CDR1 MNHEY, CDR2 SMNVEV (reference sequence). This CDR3 region has 14 residues. In DNA form, the CDR3 reads TGTGCCAGCAGTTGGGCGGAGGGCGGTTATGGCTACACCTTC. Translated: CASSWAEGGYGYTF.

The CDR3 DNA reads TGTGCCAGCAGCTCCGTAGGGACAGGGGGTCATCAGCCCCAGCATTTT. This gives the protein CASSSVGTGGHQPQHF. V and J are TRBV5-8 and TRBJ1-5, with 11 bases identical to TRBD1. Germline CDR1 is SGHTS and CDR2 is YDEGEE. This CDR3 has 16 amino acids. Trimming at V came to 3 bases and at J to 5 bases, leaving 7 bases not matched to a gene.

The table lists this clone with a count of one. The genes are TRBV19 and TRBJ2-5, with D perhaps matching TRBD2 (6 bases). V was clipped by 6 bases and J by 4 bases, with 15 bases between them. The CDR3 spans 14 residues. The V gene's germline CDR1 is LNHDA and CDR2 SQIVND (reference sequence). CDR3 sequence: CASRPSGGAETQYF. CDR3 in DNA: TGTGCCAGTAGACCCTCGGGCGGGGCAGAGACCCAGTACTTC.

The chain couples TRBV7-9 to TRBJ1-2, with unresolved D. The CDR3 spans 17 residues. From germline, CDR1 is SEHNR and CDR2 FQNEAQ (reference sequence). Trimming shortened V by 5 bases and J by 2 bases, and 21 bases separated the two germline ends. In DNA, the CDR3 is TGTGCCAGCAGCAGTCCGCGGGAGAGCACTATGAACTATGGCTACACCTTC. It encodes CASSSPRESTMNYGYTF.

CDR3 residues: CASSQLGQLRTPNEKLFF. The CDR3 DNA sequence: TGCGCCAGCAGCCAATTGGGACAGTTACGAACCCCTAATGAAAAACTGTTTTTT. The chain combines TRBV4-1 with TRBJ1-4; 7 bases map to TRBD1. CDR1 is MGHRA, CDR2 YSYEKL, per germline. Losses at the gene ends were 2 bases for V and 3 bases for J; bases not matched to a gene: 12. The CDR3 has 18 amino acids.

This chain joins TRBV7-2 and TRBJ2-7; 9 positions match TRBD1. There are 14 residues in the CDR3. Trimming at V came to 0 bases and at J to 3 bases, leaving 0 bases not matched to a gene. Per the germline V gene, CDR1 is SGHTA and CDR2 is FQGNSA. This CDR3 reads CASSLATGGYEQYF. The CDR3, as DNA: TGTGCCAGCAGCTTAGCGACAGGGGGCTACGAGCAGTACTTC.

This clone appeared once. The chain recombines TRBV5-4 with TRBJ1-1; D remains ambiguous. Germline V CDR1 and CDR2: SGHNT, YYREEE (reference sequence). The CDR3 is 15 residues long. V gave up 0 bases and J gave up 0 bases, with 9 bases separating them. The CDR3 coding sequence is TGTGCCAGCAGCTTGGACCCAACACTGAACACTGAAGCTTTCTTT. Amino acid sequence: CASSLDPTLNTEAFF.

This chain connects TRBV10-3 to TRBJ1-5; D might be TRBD1 (5 bases). Germline lookup yields CDR1 ENHRY and CDR2 SYGVKD. The CDR3 extends over 15 amino acids. V was trimmed by 1 base and J by 1 base, leaving 8 bases between them. The CDR3 loop is CAISEWAGSNQPQHF. The CDR3 DNA reads TGTGCCATCAGTGAGTGGGCAGGGAGCAATCAGCCCCAGCATTTT.

This clone came up a few times. V gene TRBV6-4 combines with J gene TRBJ2-3, with a tentative D call TRBD1 (7 bases). Trimming took 5 bases from V and 6 from J, leaving 18 bases between them. CDR3 length equals 15 residues. Germline V gives CDR1 MRHNA, CDR2 SNTAGT. The CDR3 DNA sequence: TGTGCCAGCAGTCACCAGGGGGGCCAGGCGGATACGCAGTATTTT. Encoded protein: CASSHQGGQADTQYF.

V gene TRBV4-1 combines with J gene TRBJ2-1; 12 bases are shared with TRBD2. The V and J ends lost 4 bases and 5 bases, in that order; junction bases with no gene match: 12. Germline V lookup: CDR1 MGHRA, CDR2 YSYEKL. CDR3 length: 18 amino acids. In DNA, the CDR3 is TGCGCCAGCAGCCGAAACCAGCTTTCTAGCGGGGGGGACAATGAGCAGTTCTTC. Translation: CASSRNQLSSGGDNEQFF.